Listed below are T cell receptor beta chains from one sample, sequenced in a study of blood T cell repertoires in COVID-19. Here immunoSEQ multiplex PCR was the method, and the copy in TCRdb shows in-frame clones only, minus some. The sample contains 200,000 to 250,000 clones, approximately 86% of which appear only once. Material for sequencing was peripheral blood. The source is a woman aged 25 to 39 with COVID-19, enrolled during active disease. CDR3s leave out the opening cysteine and the closing phenylalanine or tryptophan. Each record gives: V gene, CDR3 protein.

V: TRBV5-1
CDR3: ASSTDRGQSAAAYNEQF

V: TRBV6-5
CDR3: ASSRLAGSTDTQY

V: TRBV5-1
CDR3: ASSLSRTGNEQF

V: TRBV6-1
CDR3: ASSERLAGSSYEQY

V: TRBV11-2
CDR3: ASSLSRAGEQY

V: TRBV7-8
CDR3: ASSSRGGGAFRRSNEQF

V: TRBV29-1
CDR3: SGHGSGYT

V: TRBV5-4
CDR3: ASSLDHYEQY

V: TRBV30
CDR3: AWRSGMNSPLH

V: TRBV5-1
CDR3: ASSLAAIGELF

V: TRBV7-9
CDR3: AVEVTGRGSPLH

V: TRBV10-3
CDR3: AISDRGQGANIVGYT

V: TRBV7-9
CDR3: ASSQGTGYNYGYT

V: TRBV6-4
CDR3: ASSPRGGFTEAF

V: TRBV15
CDR3: ATSRDLVNQPQH

V: TRBV2
CDR3: ASSESGGAHSNQPQH

V: TRBV11-1
CDR3: ASSLVLAGELF

V: TRBV2
CDR3: ASSKGRGRTEAF

V: TRBV29-1
CDR3: SGDSGGTDTQY

V: TRBV27
CDR3: ASSWGTSGATDTQY

V: TRBV10-1
CDR3: AIIVTVYSGGYT

V: TRBV27
CDR3: ASSLSAGTGWGTQY

V: TRBV5-1
CDR3: ASSLDPKGGTSGRWGESQY

V: TRBV7-3
CDR3: ASSGGGTSSYNEQF

V: TRBV10-3
CDR3: AIQAETDSYEQY

V: TRBV14
CDR3: ASSQGQLITGELF

V: TRBV24-1
CDR3: ATSDLPGNSGGAVDTQY

V: TRBV13
CDR3: ASSLAQGPGQY

V: TRBV12-2
CDR3: ASRQLVSGRAANEQY

V: TRBV18
CDR3: ASSPRDSPPDTQY

V: TRBV27
CDR3: ASSFSGTSGGETQY

V: TRBV4-2
CDR3: ASSQDPGTGNYGYT

V: TRBV27
CDR3: ASSLGPGQGDRGYT

V: TRBV18
CDR3: ASSPRGLNYGYT

V: TRBV7-2
CDR3: ASSRQLMYTEAF

V: TRBV5-6
CDR3: ASSFSPGQGQRQF

V: TRBV19
CDR3: ASSGGADNEQF

V: TRBV28
CDR3: ASRGTSRETQY

V: TRBV5-6
CDR3: ASSFKVTGGLRTGELF

V: TRBV7-9
CDR3: ASTKMAGGSYEQY

V: TRBV7-7
CDR3: ASRLGGESYNSPLH

V: TRBV7-2
CDR3: ASSLAAGGTHGYT

V: TRBV9
CDR3: ASSADSYNEKLF

V: TRBV6-5
CDR3: ASSYYRDTEAF

V: TRBV19
CDR3: ASSIAGQGAIEAF

V: TRBV9
CDR3: ASSAGGISPLH

V: TRBV30
CDR3: AWTTGGSETQY